Below are 26 T cell receptor beta chains sequenced from a single sample in a study of immune characterization of retroperitoneal liposarcoma. One entry per CDR3 protein, called by TCRdb with MiXCR from the PCR reads. The sample lists roughly 2,000 distinct CDR3 sequences; roughly half were seen once. What was sequenced was tumor tissue. Receptors originate from a female donor with retroperitoneal liposarcoma.

This chain links TRBV12-3 or TRBV12-4 with TRBJ2-5, with D hard to call. With the DNA end fitting TRBJ2-1 better, the J assignment may be wrong. This CDR3 has 14 residues. In nucleotides, the CDR3 is TGTGCCAGCAGTTTATTAGATTCCCCCCCTGAGCAGTTCTTC. It translates to CASSLLDSPPEQFF.

V is TRBV14 and J is TRBJ2-5; D is unclear. Judging by the DNA end, TRBJ2-7 fits better; the J call may be wrong. Germline V lookup: CDR1 SGHDN, CDR2 FVKESK. This CDR3 is 13 amino acids long. The CDR3 spells CASSQVLSYEQYF. CDR3 nucleotides: TGTGCCAGCAGCCAAGTTCTCTCCTACGAGCAGTACTTC.

The chain combines TRBV27 with TRBJ2-7, with D maybe TRBD1 (6 bases). Trimming cost V 6 bases and J 6 bases, with 15 bases left between them. This CDR3 comprises 13 residues. CDR1 MNHEY and CDR2 SMNVEV come from the germline V gene (reference sequence). CDR3 sequence (DNA): TGTGCCAGCAGCCTACCAGGGGAACGCGAGCAGTACTTC. This translates into CASSLPGEREQYF.

The genes are TRBV5-4 and TRBJ2-1; 7 nucleotides match TRBD1. The V and J ends lost 1 base and 1 base, in that order; junction bases with no gene match: 2. This CDR3 is built from 15 residues. CDR1 and CDR2 (germline): SGHNT, YYREEE (reference sequence). The CDR3 DNA reads TGTGCCAGCAGCTTGTACAGGGGTTCCTACAATGAGCAGTTCTTC. It specifies CASSLYRGSYNEQFF.

The chain uses TRBV6-8 and TRBJ2-1; 7 bases map to TRBD1. The CDR3 totals 15 residues. The germline V gene has CDR1 MNHGY and CDR2 SAAAGT. V shed 6 bases, J shed 0 bases, and the junction held 5 bases outside the gene matches. The CDR3 nucleotides read TGTGCCAGCAGAGCGGACAGGTTCTCCTACAATGAGCAGTTCTTC. Its protein product is CASRADRFSYNEQFF.

This clonotype is labeled medium-sized. The rearrangement joins TRBV7-2 to TRBJ2-3, with D possibly being TRBD2 (5 bases). The CDR3 has 16 residues. V was pared by 2 bases and J by 1 base, with 13 bases between. Germline V CDR1 and CDR2: SGHTA, FQGNSA. The CDR3 is CASSLLARPGTDTQYF. The CDR3 DNA reads TGTGCCAGCAGCTTATTAGCGCGGCCTGGCACAGATACGCAGTATTTT.

This clonotype was seen a handful of times. The chain combines TRBV7-8 with TRBJ2-5; 7 bases match TRBD2. The CDR3 is 16 residues long. Germline V gene sequence: CDR1 SGHVS, CDR2 FQNEAQ. V lost 5 bases to trimming and J lost 11 bases; unmatched junction nucleotides: 20. The CDR3 DNA sequence: TGTGCCAGCAGCCCCCGGCGGCTAGCGGATGCCAATGAGCAGTACTTC. Protein sequence: CASSPRRLADANEQYF.

By sample share, this clonotype is large. V usage is TRBV7-3 and J usage is TRBJ2-1; 8 bases fit TRBD2. The CDR3 contains 15 residues. The V gene end was trimmed by 5 bases and the J gene end by 9 bases; junction bases not matched to a gene: 12. The germline V gene has CDR1 SGHTA and CDR2 FQGTGA. In DNA form, the CDR3 reads TGTGCCAGCAGCGAGGAAGGTAGCGGGATGTCTGAGCAGTTCTTC. Translation gives CASSEEGSGMSEQFF.

This chain uses TRBV7-8 with TRBJ2-1; 7 bases fit TRBD2. CDR1 is SGHVS and CDR2 is FQNEAQ in the germline V gene. This CDR3 is 14 amino acids long. J lost 8 bases, V lost 10 bases, and 14 bases had no gene match. CDR3 loop: CAIEIAGFRDEQFF. CDR3 sequence (DNA): TGTGCCATAGAGATAGCGGGTTTTAGGGATGAGCAGTTCTTC.

The table lists this clonotype with a few counts. The genes are TRBV6-1 and TRBJ1-2; 7 bases align to TRBD1. This CDR3 spans 15 amino acids. Germline loops: CDR1 MNHNS, CDR2 SASEGT. With V trimmed by 11 bases and J by 1 base, 13 bases remained unmatched. The CDR3 spells CAGGGQTNLNYGYTF. As DNA, the CDR3 is TGTGCCGGGGGGGGACAGACCAATCTTAACTATGGCTACACCTTC.

CDR3 in amino acids: CASSDQLARLTDTQYF. For the CDR3, the DNA is TGTGCCAGCAGCGACCAACTAGCTCGGCTCACAGATACGCAGTATTTT. The chain has TRBV6-1 and TRBJ2-3, with D maybe TRBD2 (6 bases). The CDR3 contains 16 residues. With 6 bases removed from V and 2 bases from J, the gap between germline ends came to 18 bases. Germline loops: CDR1 MNHNS, CDR2 SASEGT.

This clonotype is a singleton in its sample. The chain recombines TRBV7-2 with TRBJ2-7; D is possibly TRBD2 (6 bases). This CDR3 is 14 amino acids long. The germline V and J ends were trimmed by 2 bases and 3 bases, with 11 bases remaining between them. Per germline, CDR1 SGHTA and CDR2 FQGNSA. The CDR3 region is CASSLRRGDYEQYF. CDR3 DNA sequence: TGTGCCAGCAGCTTAAGGAGGGGCGACTACGAGCAGTACTTC.

The V gene is TRBV6-1, the J gene TRBJ2-1; weak D call: TRBD2 (6 bases). This CDR3 contains 13 residues. V gave up 5 bases and J gave up 10 bases, with 15 bases separating them. The V gene's germline CDR1 is MNHNS and CDR2 SASEGT. The CDR3: CASSSGGPYEQFF. In DNA form, the CDR3 reads TGTGCCAGCAGTTCCGGGGGTCCGTACGAGCAGTTCTTC.

This clonotype was observed a few times. The rearrangement uses TRBV6-1 and TRBJ2-3, with D possibly TRBD2 on 5 matching bases. V lost 3 bases, J lost 0 bases, and 10 bases lay in between. The CDR3 covers 15 residues. CDR1 and CDR2 from the germline V gene are MNHNS and SASEGT. The CDR3 reads CASSDSVSSTDTQYF. CDR3 DNA sequence: TGTGCCAGCAGTGATAGCGTTTCTAGCACAGATACGCAGTATTTT.

This sequence joins TRBV6-1 and TRBJ1-5; maybe TRBD1 (5 bases). Germline V lookup: CDR1 MNHNS, CDR2 SASEGT. Trimming removed 8 bases at V and 2 bases at J, with 13 bases between. The CDR3 is made up of 14 amino acids. CDR3 loop: CASRSEGGNQPQHF. DNA for the CDR3: TGTGCCAGCCGTTCGGAAGGGGGCAATCAGCCCCAGCATTTT.

The chain is built from TRBV7-6 and TRBJ2-3; D not certain. V was trimmed by 3 bases and J by 0 bases, leaving 7 bases between them. The CDR3 is 14 residues long. Germline assignment: CDR1 SGHVS and CDR2 FNYEAQ. CDR3 sequence: CASSFYSSTDTQYF. CDR3 bases: TGTGCCAGCAGCTTCTACAGTAGCACAGATACGCAGTATTTT.

The table lists this clonotype with a few counts. A single base separates this from a much larger clone, so it may be a read error. The chain carries TRBV7-6 and TRBJ2-1; 8 nucleotides align to TRBD2. V was pared by 5 bases and J by 10 bases, with 7 bases of the junction left unmatched. This CDR3 has 13 amino acids. Germline V gene data show CDR1 as SGHVS and CDR2 as FNYEAQ. The CDR3 spells CASSPGGVDEQFF. The CDR3 nucleotides are TGTGCCAGCAGCCCGGGGGGGGTTGACGAGCAGTTCTTC. Full variable domain (missing parts from reference TRBV7-6 and TRBJ2-1): GAGVSQSPRYKVTKRGQDVALRCDPISGHVSLYWYRQALGQGPEFLTYFNYEAQQDKSGLPNDRFSAERPEGSISTLTIQRTEQRDSAMYRCASSPGGVDEQFFGPGTRLTVL.

This clonotype was detected only a few times. The V gene is TRBV7-2, the J gene TRBJ2-1; D is perhaps TRBD1 (5 bases). The J call may be incorrect, as the DNA end agrees better with TRBJ2-7. The CDR3 has 12 residues. Germline V gene sequence: CDR1 SGHTA, CDR2 FQGNSA. The CDR3 loop is CASSFQGYEQYF. The CDR3 region has the DNA TGTGCCAGCAGCTTCCAGGGCTACGAGCAGTACTTC.

The rearrangement joins TRBV28 to TRBJ2-5; 8 bases are a match to TRBD2. Germline V CDR1 and CDR2: MDHEN, SYDVKM. The trim removed 8 bases at V and 11 bases at J, leaving 16 bases unmatched. CDR3 size: 14 residues. The CDR3 loop is CASLGEREIGEQYF. The CDR3 DNA follows: TGTGCCAGCCTAGGGGAGCGGGAGATTGGTGAGCAGTACTTC.

This clonotype turned up a few times. The J gene is TRBJ2-5, the V gene TRBV7-8; no clear D. The CDR3 covers 16 residues. Trimming shortened V by 1 base and J by 11 bases, and 23 bases separated the two germline ends. The germline gives CDR1 SGHVS, CDR2 FQNEAQ. The CDR3 region has the DNA TGTGCCAGCAGCTTAGAGGGTGCAGATCCGCACAATGAGCAGTACTTC. Protein: CASSLEGADPHNEQYF. The full variable domain, completed using reference TRBV7-8 and TRBJ2-5, is GAGVSQSPRYKVAKRGQDVALRCDPISGHVSLFWYQQALGQGPEFLTYFQNEAQLDKSGLPSDRFFAERPEGSVSTLKIQRTQQEDSAVYLCASSLEGADPHNEQYFGPGTRLLVL.

In this sample, this clonotype is medium-sized. The CDR3: CASRTLGRYEQFF. CDR3 DNA sequence: TGTGCCAGCAGAACACTCGGGCGGTATGAGCAGTTCTTC. The rearrangement links TRBV6-1 to TRBJ2-1, with D unclear. V dropped 6 bases and J dropped 8 bases, with 14 bases sitting between them. Germline CDR1 is MNHNS and CDR2 is SASEGT. The length of the CDR3 is 13 residues.

Only one count was recorded for this clonotype. The V call is TRBV6-1, the J call TRBJ2-1, with 7 bases fitting TRBD2. With V trimmed by 8 bases and J by 2 bases, 9 bases remained unmatched. The CDR3 loop spans 15 amino acids. Germline CDR1 and CDR2: MNHNS and SASEGT. CDR3 residues: CASGSPGGPYNEQFF. The CDR3 DNA follows: TGTGCCAGCGGCAGTCCGGGGGGTCCCTACAATGAGCAGTTCTTC.

This clonotype was observed a handful of times. This sequence joins TRBV6-1 and TRBJ1-6; no clear D. The length of the CDR3 is 16 residues. Germline assignment: CDR1 MNHNS and CDR2 SASEGT. V dropped 5 bases and J dropped 9 bases, with 20 bases sitting between them. CDR3 sequence (DNA): TGTGCCAGCAGTACCACGGGCCTCTATATGGGTTCACCCCTCCACTTT. It is translated as CASSTTGLYMGSPLHF.

The CDR3 region is CASSSTGSYNEQYF. The DNA for the CDR3 is TGTGCCAGCAGTTCGACTGGCTCCTACAATGAGCAGTACTTC. The V call is TRBV12-3 or TRBV12-4, the J call TRBJ2-5; no definite D call. The V end lost 4 bases, the J end lost 11 bases, and 20 bases lay between the germline ends. The CDR3 contains 14 residues.

A few counts support this clonotype. The rearrangement joins TRBV6-1 to TRBJ1-6; 9 bases match TRBD1. The CDR3 length is 16 residues. The J segment lost 5 bases and the V segment lost 4 bases, leaving 6 bases of the junction unmatched. Germline V gene lookup returns CDR1 MNHNS and CDR2 SASEGT. The CDR3 region has the DNA TGTGCCAGCAGTGCTGGTAGGACAGGGGATAATTCACCCCTCCACTTT. Protein sequence: CASSAGRTGDNSPLHF.

This clonotype was observed once. V is TRBV5-5 and J is TRBJ2-1; 9 bases are shared with TRBD2. Germline V gene sequence: CDR1 SGHKS, CDR2 YYEKEE (reference sequence). J gave up 4 bases and V 0 bases, and 2 bases lay outside the gene matches. The CDR3 covers 15 residues. The DNA of the CDR3 is TGTGCCAGCAGCTTGGATCTAGCGGGATACAATGAGCAGTTCTTC. Its protein is CASSLDLAGYNEQFF.